One and the same sample provided the 27 T cell receptor beta chains below, sequenced in a study of immune evolution from preneoplasia to lung adenocarcinoma. Clones were sequenced by immunoSEQ multiplex PCR, and TCRdb holds only the in-frame ones, with some missing. Among about 6,400 clones, over 75% were seen once, and the ten largest hold around 3%. Sequencing was done on a sample of FFPE minimally invasive lung adenocarcinoma tissue. The source is a person in their sixties or seventies with lung adenocarcinoma.

V gene TRBV4-2 combines with J gene TRBJ2-5, with TRBD2 identical over 12 bases. The CDR3 covers 16 residues. V shed 4 bases, J shed 1 base, and the junction held 4 bases outside the gene matches. Germline V gene lookup returns CDR1 LGHNA and CDR2 YNFKEQ. CDR3 sequence: CASSPSGGAAQETQYF. CDR3 nucleotide sequence: TGTGCCAGCAGCCCTAGCGGGGGGGCTGCCCAAGAGACCCAGTACTTC.

The chain is built from TRBV7-3 and TRBJ2-1, with 7 positions matching TRBD2. CDR1 is SGHTA, CDR2 FQGTGA, per germline. The V segment lost 5 bases and the J segment 2 bases; nucleotides outside the gene matches: 3. The CDR3 has 14 amino acids. CDR3 protein: CASSPAGPYNEQFF. Here the CDR3 DNA reads TGTGCCAGCAGCCCAGCGGGGCCCTACAATGAGCAGTTCTTC.

This chain connects TRBV14 to TRBJ2-7; possibly TRBD1 for D (6 bases). Germline V lookup: CDR1 SGHDN, CDR2 FVKESK. The CDR3 has 15 amino acids. Trimming shortened V by 0 bases and J by 3 bases, and 12 bases separated the two germline ends. The CDR3 loop is CASSQDLGQFYEQYF. The CDR3 nucleotides are TGTGCCAGCAGCCAAGATCTTGGACAGTTCTACGAGCAGTACTTC.

The CDR3 sequence is CASSFNPRGYNEQFF. CDR3 nucleotides: TGTGCCAGCAGTTTCAATCCCCGGGGCTACAATGAGCAGTTCTTC. The chain combines TRBV28 with TRBJ2-1; tentatively, D is TRBD2 (5 bases). Germline loops: CDR1 MDHEN, CDR2 SYDVKM. Trimming stripped 3 bases from V and 3 bases from J, with 12 bases between. There are 15 residues in the CDR3.

The chain has TRBV6-1 and TRBJ1-5; a weak D match, TRBD1 (5 bases). This CDR3 spans 14 amino acids. The ends were cut back, 4 bases at V and 6 bases at J, with 13 bases in the middle. Germline V lookup: CDR1 MNHNS, CDR2 SASEGT. CDR3 loop: CASSGYQGTQPQHF. As DNA, the CDR3 is TGTGCCAGCAGTGGGTATCAGGGTACTCAGCCCCAGCATTTT.

The chain has TRBV7-6 and TRBJ1-3; D gene uncertain. The V and J ends lost 5 bases and 1 base respectively, with 3 bases between them. The length of the CDR3 is 12 residues. Germline V gene sequence: CDR1 SGHVS, CDR2 FNYEAQ. The CDR3 region has the DNA TGTGCCAGCAGCGATTCTGGAAACACCATATATTTT. Residues: CASSDSGNTIYF.

The J gene is TRBJ2-1, the V gene TRBV27, with TRBD2 identical over 8 bases. This CDR3 spans 16 amino acids. V lost 3 bases, J lost 4 bases, and 8 bases stayed unmatched. Germline CDR1 and CDR2: MNHEY and SMNVEV (reference sequence). The CDR3: CASSFLQRGPYNEQFF. The CDR3 DNA sequence: TGTGCCAGCAGTTTTCTTCAGCGGGGGCCTTACAATGAGCAGTTCTTC.

The chain is built from TRBV13 and TRBJ1-3; D is unclear. V was shortened by 3 bases and J by 0 bases, with 15 bases between the two germline ends. CDR3 length: 17 amino acids. Germline V gives CDR1 PRHDT, CDR2 FYEKMQ (reference sequence). The CDR3 region is CASSFRVGRSSGNTIYF. The CDR3 coding sequence is TGTGCCAGCAGCTTTAGGGTGGGCAGAAGCTCTGGAAACACCATATATTTT.

V is TRBV7-2 and J is TRBJ2-1, with D tentatively TRBD1 (5 bases). This CDR3 contains 13 residues. Germline V gene data show CDR1 as SGHTA and CDR2 as FQGNSA. The V gene lost 1 base and the J gene lost 9 bases, with 10 bases spanning the gap. CDR3 sequence (DNA): TGTGCCAGCAGCTTAGGTGGGGCGGCTGAGCAGTTCTTC. Protein sequence: CASSLGGAAEQFF.

This chain's CDR3 is CASRGRNTEAFF. CDR3 coding DNA: TGTGCCAGCAGAGGGAGAAACACTGAAGCTTTCTTT. This chain connects TRBV11-3 to TRBJ1-1; D remains ambiguous. Trimming stripped 6 bases from V and 2 bases from J, with 7 bases between. CDR1 is SGHNT and CDR2 is YENEEA in the germline V gene. This CDR3 region has 12 residues.

This chain connects TRBV5-1 to TRBJ2-1, with D possibly matching TRBD2 (5 bases). CDR1 SGHRS and CDR2 YFSETQ come from the germline V gene. Between the trimmed V and J ends, which lost 2 bases and 9 bases, there was a span of 18 bases. There are 15 residues in the CDR3. CDR3: CASSFVGVGEGEQFF. DNA of the CDR3: TGCGCCAGCAGCTTCGTGGGTGTCGGCGAGGGTGAGCAGTTCTTC.

J is TRBJ1-2 and V is TRBV11-3; D ambiguous. The CDR3 sequence is 16 residues long. Trimming cost V 2 bases and J 6 bases, with 19 bases left between them. Germline assignment: CDR1 SGHNT and CDR2 YENEEA. CDR3 in DNA: TGTGCCAGCAGCTTAAGGCCCGCAGAAACCTTAAATGGCTACACCTTC. Its translation: CASSLRPAETLNGYTF.

The V and J genes are TRBV28 and TRBJ1-2; TRBD1 agrees at 7 bases. Germline CDR1 is MDHEN and CDR2 is SYDVKM. V lost 6 bases and J lost 10; bases outside the gene matches: 5. There are 11 residues in the CDR3. The CDR3 loop reads CASRGQPPYTF. In DNA, the CDR3 is TGTGCCAGCAGGGGACAGCCCCCCTACACCTTC.

This chain connects TRBV2 to TRBJ2-5; D not resolved. CDR1 is SNHLY and CDR2 is FYNNEI in the germline V gene. This CDR3 comprises 12 residues. With 7 bases removed from V and 2 bases from J, the gap between germline ends came to 8 bases. The CDR3 bases are TGTGCCAGCAACGATAAGCAAGAGACCCAGTACTTC. Translating it yields CASNDKQETQYF.

In its sample, this clone was seen a few times. The gene calls are TRBV27 and TRBJ2-5, with unresolved D. Germline V gene lookup returns CDR1 MNHEY and CDR2 SMNVEV (reference sequence). The V end lost 4 bases, the J end lost 1 base, and 10 bases lay between the germline ends. The length of the CDR3 is 14 residues. The CDR3 coding sequence is TGTGCCAGCAGTTCCCCAGAACGCCAAGAGACCCAGTACTTC. Its translation is CASSSPERQETQYF.

The chain employs TRBV7-2 and TRBJ2-5; D may be TRBD1 or TRBD2 (6 bases each). From germline, CDR1 is SGHTA and CDR2 FQGNSA. CDR3 length equals 15 residues. Between the trimmed V and J ends, which lost 0 bases and 2 bases, there was a span of 10 bases. The CDR3 region is CASSLAQGGQETQYF. CDR3 bases: TGTGCCAGCAGCTTAGCGCAAGGGGGGCAAGAGACCCAGTACTTC.

This clone occurred once. This rearrangement joins TRBV30 to TRBJ1-2; 7 bases agree with TRBD1. CDR1 is GTSNPN and CDR2 is SVGIG in the germline V gene (reference sequence). The CDR3 is made up of 12 amino acids. The V and J ends lost 5 bases and 5 bases, in that order; junction bases with no gene match: 5. The CDR3 is CAWGTDYYGYTF. The CDR3 DNA sequence: TGTGCCTGGGGGACAGACTATTATGGCTACACCTTC.

This clone showed up just once. This chain connects TRBV11-2 to TRBJ2-1; D uncertain. Germline values: CDR1 SGHAT, CDR2 FQNNGV. Trimming pared 1 base from V and 1 base from J, leaving 5 bases between. This CDR3 has 14 amino acids. In DNA, the CDR3 is TGTGCCAGCAGCTTAGTCTTTTCCTACAATGAGCAGTTCTTC. Its translation: CASSLVFSYNEQFF.

V gene TRBV15 combines with J gene TRBJ1-6; 8 nucleotides match TRBD1. Germline-derived CDR1 and CDR2 are LNHNV and YYDKDF (reference sequence). The CDR3 is made up of 16 amino acids. V gave up 6 bases and J gave up 10 bases; unmatched junction bases: 14. The CDR3 here is CATSSVRTGKLSPLHF. CDR3 DNA sequence: TGTGCCACCAGTTCTGTGCGGACAGGGAAGTTGTCACCCCTCCACTTT.

The chain combines TRBV18 with TRBJ2-5; weak D call: TRBD1 (6 bases). CDR3 length: 16 residues. The germline gives CDR1 KGHSH, CDR2 LQKENI. Trimming shortened V by 2 bases and J by 2 bases, and 15 bases separated the two germline ends. The CDR3, as DNA: TGTGCCAGCTCACCAGGGGTTGCCAGGGGTCAAGAGACCCAGTACTTC. As protein: CASSPGVARGQETQYF.

In nucleotides, the CDR3 is TGTGCCAGCAGTGTGGGGCAGGGGGCGGCGAGTGGCTACACCTTC. Amino acid sequence: CASSVGQGAASGYTF. The chain joins TRBV2 to TRBJ1-2, with TRBD1 matching over 8 bases. The germline V gene encodes CDR1 SNHLY and CDR2 FYNNEI. CDR3 length: 15 residues. J was trimmed by 7 bases and V by 4 bases; bases with no gene match: 11.

V gene TRBV5-6 combines with J gene TRBJ2-5, with D possibly TRBD2 on 5 matching bases. This CDR3 has 14 amino acids. Germline CDR1 reads SGHDT; CDR2 reads YYEEEE. V was shortened by 4 bases and J by 1 base, with 11 bases between the two germline ends. The CDR3 sequence: CASSHPSGQETQYF. In DNA form, the CDR3 reads TGTGCCAGCAGCCACCCCAGCGGCCAAGAGACCCAGTACTTC.

This clone was observed once. This chain joins TRBV5-6 and TRBJ2-1; 7 nucleotides match TRBD2. The J segment lost 7 bases and the V segment lost 3 bases, leaving 7 bases of the junction unmatched. There are 14 residues in the CDR3. From germline, CDR1 is SGHDT and CDR2 YYEEEE. The CDR3 DNA follows: TGTGCCAGCAGCTCCTCGGGGGGTGGGAATGAGCAGTTCTTC. Translating it yields CASSSSGGGNEQFF.

The chain combines TRBV2 with TRBJ1-4; the match to TRBD1 covers 9 bases. The CDR3 has 15 residues. Germline V CDR1 and CDR2: SNHLY, FYNNEI. V lost 8 bases to trimming and J lost 8 bases; unmatched junction nucleotides: 12. CDR3 DNA sequence: TGTGCCAGCTTCAGGACAGGGGTCCTTGGGGAAAAACTGTTTTTT. It translates to CASFRTGVLGEKLFF.

The genes are TRBV6-6 and TRBJ1-2; D possibly corresponds to TRBD1 (5 bases). Germline CDR1 reads MNHNY; CDR2 reads SVGAGI (reference sequence). The CDR3 runs to 14 residues. The V gene lost 7 bases and the J gene lost 1 base, with 13 bases spanning the gap. This chain's CDR3 is CASTQGTDNYGYTF. The DNA for the CDR3 is TGTGCCAGCACCCAAGGGACGGATAACTATGGCTACACCTTC.

This chain connects TRBV30 to TRBJ2-7, with TRBD1 identical over 8 bases. The CDR3 consists of 13 residues. Germline trimming cut 7 bases from V and 5 bases from J; bases unmatched to any gene: 10. Germline CDR1 and CDR2: GTSNPN and SVGIG (reference sequence). CDR3 residues: CASTSDRGHEQYF. The CDR3 DNA follows: TGTGCCTCCACGTCCGACAGGGGCCACGAGCAGTACTTC.

The chain uses TRBV5-8 and TRBJ1-5; D unresolved. The CDR3 totals 14 residues. V lost 2 bases, J lost 7 bases, and 13 bases lay in between. Germline V gene sequence: CDR1 SGHTS, CDR2 YDEGEE. The CDR3 region is CASSLGRYGQPQHF. In nucleotides, the CDR3 is TGTGCCAGCAGCTTAGGACGATACGGGCAGCCCCAGCATTTT.